One and the same sample provided the 32 T cell receptor beta chains below, sequenced in a study of blood T cell repertoires in COVID-19. Sequencing used immunoSEQ multiplex PCR; TCRdb keeps in-frame clones, though not all of them. The sample has about 400,000 clones, 87% seen once. The source material was PBMCs or T cells enriched from blood (not recorded which). Source of these receptors: a young woman with acute COVID-19.

This clone showed up just once. The V and J genes are TRBV6-6 and TRBJ1-2; D possibly corresponds to TRBD1 (5 bases). CDR3 length: 14 residues. Germline lookup yields CDR1 MNHNY and CDR2 SVGAGI (reference sequence). Trimming removed 5 bases at V and 8 bases at J, with 18 bases between. CDR3 in DNA: TGTGCCAGCAGTAGCGACAGCAGGGTAACGGGCTACACCTTC. This gives the protein CASSSDSRVTGYTF.

This chain joins TRBV19 and TRBJ1-1; TRBD1 is a possible D gene (6 bases). Germline assignment: CDR1 LNHDA and CDR2 SQIVND (reference sequence). The CDR3 runs to 13 residues. V lost 9 bases and J lost 0, with 11 bases in between. The CDR3 spells CASAGTLNTEAFF. DNA of the CDR3: TGTGCCAGCGCCGGGACACTGAACACTGAAGCTTTCTTT.

To note about this clone: At the DNA level, this CDR3 is encoded by other sequences in the same sample as well. The CDR3 sequence is CASSLGGGNTEAFF. CDR3 nucleotide sequence: TGTGCCAGCAGTTTGGGGGGTGGGAACACTGAAGCTTTCTTT. This chain links TRBV7-9 with TRBJ1-1, with a weak D call TRBD1 (5 bases). The CDR3 extends over 14 amino acids. CDR1 and CDR2 (germline): SEHNR, FQNEAQ (reference sequence). V was pared by 6 bases and J by 1 base, with 12 bases between.

V is TRBV29-1 and J is TRBJ1-1; 7 nucleotides line up with TRBD1. V shed 1 base and J 10 bases; nucleotides not matched to a gene: 3. The CDR3 runs 11 residues. Germline V gene sequence: CDR1 SQVTM, CDR2 ANQGSEA. The CDR3 DNA reads TGCAGCGTTGAAGTCCGGACAGGAGCTTTCTTT. It codes for CSVEVRTGAFF.

The sample holds a few counts of this clone. The chain links TRBV5-1 to TRBJ1-1; D is perhaps TRBD1 (6 bases). Trimming pared 1 base from V and 1 base from J, leaving 11 bases between. This CDR3 is built from 15 residues. Germline CDR1 reads SGHRS; CDR2 reads YFSETQ. The CDR3 sequence: CASSLSSGQNTEAFF. CDR3 bases: TGCGCCAGCAGCTTGTCCTCGGGACAGAACACTGAAGCTTTCTTT.

The V gene is TRBV5-1, the J gene TRBJ1-2, with 7 bases lining up with TRBD1. The CDR3 runs to 14 residues. The J segment lost 6 bases and the V segment lost 9 bases, leaving 14 bases of the junction unmatched. Germline CDR1 is SGHRS and CDR2 is YFSETQ. The CDR3 here is CATKELNTGDGYTF. The CDR3 DNA reads as TGCGCCACCAAGGAGTTAAATACAGGGGATGGCTACACCTTC.

The rearrangement uses TRBV7-2 and TRBJ2-3, with D possibly matching TRBD1 (6 bases). Germline V gives CDR1 SGHTA, CDR2 FQGNSA. V dropped 4 bases and J dropped 1 base, with 12 bases sitting between them. The CDR3 totals 15 residues. CDR3 in DNA: TGTGCCAGCAGCTCAGGGGAGACCCGCACAGATACGCAGTATTTT. It encodes CASSSGETRTDTQYF.

V gene TRBV9 combines with J gene TRBJ1-2, with a possible D match to TRBD1 (5 bases). With 0 bases removed from V and 8 bases from J, the gap between germline ends came to 11 bases. CDR3 length: 13 residues. The V gene's germline CDR1 is SGDLS and CDR2 YYNGEE. The CDR3 coding sequence is TGTGCCAGCAGCGTAGAGGGGTCGTCAGGCTACACCTTC. Translated, it gives CASSVEGSSGYTF.

The gene calls are TRBV7-2 and TRBJ1-6, with D possibly matching TRBD1 (6 bases). The length of the CDR3 is 14 residues. The germline gives CDR1 SGHTA, CDR2 FQGNSA. V was trimmed by 5 bases and J by 7 bases, leaving 12 bases between them. The CDR3 loop is CASSAWTANSPLHF. DNA of the CDR3: TGTGCCAGCAGCGCGTGGACAGCGAATTCACCCCTCCACTTT.

The J gene is TRBJ2-5, the V gene TRBV5-4; 7 nucleotides align to TRBD1. The CDR3 has 14 residues. J lost 2 bases, V lost 0 bases, and 1 base had no gene match. CDR1 and CDR2 (germline): SGHNT, YYREEE (reference sequence). In nucleotides, the CDR3 is TGTGCCAGCAGCTTGGGGGGACAGCAAGAGACCCAGTACTTC. Translation gives CASSLGGQQETQYF.

The rearrangement links TRBV7-2 to TRBJ2-5, with 8 nucleotides matching TRBD2. Germline trimming cut 0 bases from V and 5 bases from J; bases unmatched to any gene: 5. The V gene's germline CDR1 is SGHTA and CDR2 FQGNSA. CDR3 length: 15 residues. CDR3 bases: TGTGCCAGCAGCTTAGCGTTAGCGGGAAGGGAGACCCAGTACTTC. It yields the protein CASSLALAGRETQYF. The full variable domain, its missing parts supplied by reference TRBV7-2 and TRBJ2-5, is GAGVSQSPSNKVTEKGKDVELRCDPISGHTALYWYRQSLGQGLEFLIYFQGNSAPDKSGLPSDRFSAERTGGSVSTLTIQRTQQEDSAVYLCASSLALAGRETQYFGPGTRLLVL.

On this clone: Other DNA sequences in the same sample also yield this CDR3. The chain combines TRBV5-1 with TRBJ2-5; tentatively, D is TRBD2 (6 bases). Trimming removed 0 bases at V and 5 bases at J, with 14 bases between. Looked up from germline, CDR1 is SGHRS and CDR2 is YFSETQ. The CDR3 contains 15 residues. CDR3 sequence (DNA): TGCGCCAGCAGCTTGGGGGGGGACCGGGGGGAGACCCAGTACTTC. It encodes CASSLGGDRGETQYF. The full variable domain, rest sourced from reference TRBV5-1 and TRBJ2-5, is KAGVTQTPRYLIKTRGQQVTLSCSPISGHRSVSWYQQTPGQGLQFLFEYFSETQRNKGNFPGRFSGRQFSNSRSEMNVSTLELGDSALYLCASSLGGDRGETQYFGPGTRLLVL.

The V gene is TRBV19, the J gene TRBJ2-7; 7 bases agree with TRBD1. Germline CDR1 and CDR2: LNHDA and SQIVND (reference sequence). The V segment lost 6 bases and the J segment 5 bases; nucleotides outside the gene matches: 16. This CDR3 has 16 residues. The CDR3 loop is CASSPRGLDRLDEQYF. The CDR3 DNA sequence: TGTGCCAGTAGCCCTAGGGGATTGGACAGGTTGGACGAGCAGTACTTC.

The chain carries TRBV10-3 and TRBJ2-7, with no clear D. There are 13 residues in the CDR3. With 6 bases removed from V and 1 base from J, the gap between germline ends came to 10 bases. CDR1 is ENHRY, CDR2 SYGVKD, per germline. The CDR3 nucleotides read TGTGCCATCAGCGGAGAGAAGTCCTACGAGCAGTACTTC. Translating gives CAISGEKSYEQYF.

This clone was observed a handful of times. The chain couples TRBV12-3 or TRBV12-4 to TRBJ2-2, with 8 bases fitting TRBD2. This CDR3 spans 13 amino acids. With V trimmed by 9 bases and J by 4 bases, 4 bases remained unmatched. For the CDR3, the DNA is TGTGCCAGTCAACGGGGGGGCACCGGGGAGCTGTTTTTT. Amino acids: CASQRGGTGELFF.

The chain recombines TRBV7-9 with TRBJ1-4, with D hard to call. CDR1 and CDR2 from the germline V gene are SEHNR and FQNEAQ (reference sequence). V was shortened by 1 base and J by 8 bases, with 11 bases between the two germline ends. This CDR3 is built from 14 residues. CDR3 loop: CASSLGWAAEKLFF. CDR3 nucleotide sequence: TGTGCCAGCAGCTTAGGATGGGCCGCGGAAAAACTGTTTTTT.

The chain uses TRBV15 and TRBJ1-6, with no clear D. The V gene lost 0 bases and the J gene lost 7 bases, with 4 bases spanning the gap. The CDR3 contains 13 residues. Germline assignment: CDR1 LNHNV and CDR2 YYDKDF (reference sequence). CDR3 region: CATSREENSPLHF. The DNA for the CDR3 is TGTGCCACCAGCAGAGAGGAGAATTCACCCCTCCACTTT.

J is TRBJ2-5 and V is TRBV7-9, with 9 positions matching TRBD2. CDR1 and CDR2 (germline): SEHNR, FQNEAQ (reference sequence). The V and J ends lost 6 bases and 4 bases, in that order; junction bases with no gene match: 6. The CDR3 is 14 amino acids. The CDR3 DNA follows: TGTGCCAGCAGTCCTGGGCGGGGGGGAGAGACCCAGTACTTC. Translation: CASSPGRGGETQYF. Based on the CDR3 plus reference TRBV7-9 and TRBJ2-5, the full variable domain is DTGVSQNPRHKITKRGQNVTFRCDPISEHNRLYWYRQTLGQGPEFLTYFQNEAQLEKSRLLSDRFSAERPKGSFSTLEIQRTEQGDSAMYLCASSPGRGGETQYFGPGTRLLVL.

This sequence joins TRBV7-9 and TRBJ2-1; 9 bases are a match to TRBD2. Trimming at V came to 5 bases and at J to 3 bases, leaving 8 bases not matched to a gene. CDR1 and CDR2 from the germline V gene are SEHNR and FQNEAQ (reference sequence). CDR3 length: 16 amino acids. CDR3 region: CASSPIAGVVYNEQFF. The DNA of the CDR3 is TGTGCCAGCAGCCCGATAGCGGGGGTAGTCTACAATGAGCAGTTCTTC.

The J gene is TRBJ2-1, the V gene TRBV7-2; D may be TRBD1 (5 bases). The V and J ends lost 6 bases and 7 bases respectively, with 13 bases between them. CDR1 is SGHTA and CDR2 is FQGNSA in the germline V gene. This CDR3 contains 13 residues. CDR3 sequence: CASRGPGLNEQFF. DNA of the CDR3: TGTGCCAGCAGGGGGCCAGGTTTGAATGAGCAGTTCTTC.

The V and J genes are TRBV11-3 and TRBJ2-1; 8 nucleotides line up with TRBD2. CDR1 is SGHNT and CDR2 is YENEEA in the germline V gene. V lost 5 bases, J lost 9 bases, and 9 bases stayed unmatched. The CDR3 has 14 residues. The CDR3 bases are TGTGCCAGCAGCAACACCCTCCTAGCGGGTGAGCAGTTCTTC. Translated: CASSNTLLAGEQFF.

V is TRBV27 and J is TRBJ2-1; TRBD2 matches 9 bases. Trimming took 7 bases from V and 2 from J; bases not matched to a gene: 3. The germline CDR1 and CDR2 sequences are MNHEY and SMNVEV (reference sequence). The length of the CDR3 is 14 residues. This CDR3 reads CASTRLAAYNEQFF. CDR3 sequence (DNA): TGTGCCAGCACGCGACTAGCGGCCTACAATGAGCAGTTCTTC.

In its sample, this clone was seen once. This rearrangement joins TRBV6-4 to TRBJ1-2; 9 nucleotides line up with TRBD1. Per germline, CDR1 MRHNA and CDR2 SNTAGT. CDR3 size: 13 residues. Unmatched junction bases numbered 9, after V lost 8 bases and J lost 8 bases. In DNA form, the CDR3 reads TGTGCCAGCTCCGGGACAGGGTCCGACGGCTACACCTTC. Protein product: CASSGTGSDGYTF.

The chain links TRBV7-9 to TRBJ2-7; 7 nucleotides align to TRBD2. The V segment lost 2 bases and the J segment 2 bases; nucleotides outside the gene matches: 9. Germline values: CDR1 SEHNR, CDR2 FQNEAQ (reference sequence). The CDR3 totals 16 residues. The CDR3 sequence: CASSLSFRTRTYEQYF. CDR3 DNA: TGTGCCAGCAGCTTAAGTTTCCGGACTAGGACCTACGAGCAGTACTTC.

The V and J genes are TRBV19 and TRBJ2-7; 9 nucleotides line up with TRBD2. Unmatched junction bases numbered 10, after V lost 8 bases and J lost 5 bases. Germline-derived CDR1 and CDR2 are LNHDA and SQIVND (reference sequence). The CDR3 consists of 14 residues. CDR3 residues: CASSPGTSLNEQYF. CDR3 nucleotide sequence: TGTGCCAGTTCACCGGGGACTAGCCTTAACGAGCAGTACTTC.

This clone showed up just once. J is TRBJ1-3 and V is TRBV12-3 or TRBV12-4; D gene ambiguous. V dropped 9 bases and J dropped 0 bases, with 9 bases sitting between them. This CDR3 region has 13 residues. CDR3 residues: CASLRASGNTIYF. The DNA for the CDR3 is TGTGCCAGTCTGAGGGCCTCTGGAAACACCATATATTTT.

This sequence joins TRBV19 and TRBJ2-2; 14 bases map to TRBD2. V lost 7 bases, J lost 6 bases, and 4 bases stayed unmatched. Germline V gene data show CDR1 as LNHDA and CDR2 as SQIVND (reference sequence). The CDR3 extends over 15 amino acids. CDR3 region: CASKGLAGESGELFF. Written as DNA, the CDR3 is TGTGCCAGTAAGGGACTAGCGGGAGAGTCCGGGGAGCTGTTTTTT.

The chain recombines TRBV10-3 with TRBJ1-6; TRBD1 might be the D (5 bases). Deletions cut 4 bases from V and 10 bases from J, with 14 bases between. The germline CDR1 and CDR2 sequences are ENHRY and SYGVKD. This CDR3 has 14 residues. The CDR3: CAISAQGKGSPLHF. CDR3 sequence (DNA): TGTGCCATCAGTGCCCAGGGTAAAGGATCACCCCTCCACTTT.

The V gene is TRBV9, the J gene TRBJ1-4; 7 positions match TRBD1. J lost 4 bases, V lost 7 bases, and 10 bases had no gene match. CDR3 size: 15 residues. Germline V gives CDR1 SGDLS, CDR2 YYNGEE. The CDR3 reads CASGRTGTVNEKLFF. The CDR3 DNA reads as TGTGCCAGCGGAAGAACCGGGACAGTTAATGAAAAACTGTTTTTT.

The chain uses TRBV11-2 and TRBJ2-1, with D possibly being TRBD2 (5 bases). V was clipped by 1 base and J by 5 bases, with 6 bases between them. The germline V gene encodes CDR1 SGHAT and CDR2 FQNNGV. The CDR3 is 13 amino acids. CDR3 in amino acids: CASSLAGNNEQFF. The CDR3 bases are TGTGCCAGCAGCTTAGCGGGGAACAATGAGCAGTTCTTC.

The rearrangement links TRBV19 to TRBJ2-3; D is undetermined. Germline-derived CDR1 and CDR2 are LNHDA and SQIVND (reference sequence). This CDR3 is built from 14 residues. V dropped 3 bases and J dropped 8 bases, with 15 bases sitting between them. The CDR3 sequence is CASSIGATAGTQYF. CDR3 coding DNA: TGTGCCAGTAGTATCGGAGCTACCGCCGGTACGCAGTATTTT.

This chain uses TRBV4-1 with TRBJ1-4, with D possibly being TRBD1 (5 bases). Trimming left V 0 bases short and J 8 bases short, with 16 bases between. This CDR3 spans 16 amino acids. The V gene's germline CDR1 is MGHRA and CDR2 YSYEKL. CDR3 sequence reads: CASSQEWGDSGEKLFF. The CDR3 nucleotides read TGCGCCAGCAGCCAAGAATGGGGGGACTCGGGAGAAAAACTGTTTTTT.